This T cell receptor beta chain is drawn from a study of cytomegalovirus exposure and HLA in healthy donors. Primers: 60 Vbeta forward and 13 Jbeta reverse. Method: immunoSEQ multiplex PCR; TCRdb's copy keeps in-frame clones and lacks some. Found here are tens of thousands of clones; the top ten clones hold roughly 3.8%. Germline V CDR1 and CDR2: SGHDT, YYEEEE. With 2 bases clipped from V and 6 bases from J, the junction kept 3 bases outside the gene matches. This CDR3 is 13 amino acids long. The sample was PBMCs. The rearrangement uses TRBV5-6 and TRBJ2-3; 7 nucleotides line up with TRBD1. The source of this sequence is a female donor in good health and CMV-seropositive. CDR3 sequence reads: CASSFGQVDTQYF. DNA of the CDR3: TGTGCCAGCAGCTTCGGACAGGTGGATACGCAGTATTTT.